Presented here are 22 T cell receptor beta chains from one specimen sequenced in a study of shared T cell receptors in the human thymus. Measured with immunoSEQ multiplex PCR; TCRdb has only the in-frame clones, and not every one. The data show about 660,000 clones, 88% seen once. This sample also appeared in a second study, on human thymus T cells.

The sequenced sample consisted of thymocytes. The origin of the receptors is a boy less than two years old with a congenital heart defect.

The chain uses TRBV28 and TRBJ2-2, with D perhaps matching TRBD2 (6 bases). Germline V gene sequence: CDR1 MDHEN, CDR2 SYDVKM. V lost 6 bases and J lost 4, with 12 bases in between. This CDR3 is 14 amino acids long. The CDR3 loop is CASRRAGGTGELFF. The CDR3 region has the DNA TGTGCCAGCAGGAGGGCCGGGGGCACCGGGGAGCTGTTTTTT.

This clone appeared once. The V gene is TRBV28, the J gene TRBJ1-2; 10 bases match TRBD1. V shed 5 bases, J shed 4 bases, and the junction held 13 bases outside the gene matches. The germline V gene has CDR1 MDHEN and CDR2 SYDVKM. The CDR3 has 17 residues. This chain's CDR3 is CASSEFSTGGGSYGYTF. CDR3 coding DNA: TGTGCCAGCAGTGAGTTTTCGACAGGGGGCGGGTCCTATGGCTACACCTTC.

The V call is TRBV7-2, the J call TRBJ2-3; 7 bases agree with TRBD2. The junction had 4 bases not matched to a gene; V was cut back by 0 bases and J by 1 base. CDR1 and CDR2 (germline): SGHTA, FQGNSA. The CDR3 length is 16 residues. CDR3 protein: CASSLASGARTDTQYF. CDR3 coding DNA: TGTGCCAGCAGCTTAGCCAGCGGGGCCCGCACAGATACGCAGTATTTT.

J is TRBJ2-7 and V is TRBV12-5; TRBD2 agrees at 14 bases. From germline, CDR1 is LGHNT and CDR2 FRNRAP. The V segment lost 6 bases and the J segment 3 bases; nucleotides outside the gene matches: 10. The CDR3 has 17 residues. This CDR3 is CASGPGTSGSWVYEQYF. The CDR3 DNA sequence: TGTGCTAGTGGCCCCGGGACTAGCGGGAGTTGGGTCTACGAGCAGTACTTC.

The rearrangement joins TRBV4-2 to TRBJ2-7; 12 nucleotides agree with TRBD2. Germline CDR1 and CDR2: LGHNA and YNFKEQ. J was trimmed by 5 bases and V by 2 bases; bases with no gene match: 7. The CDR3 spans 16 residues. CDR3 bases: TGTGCCAGCAGCCAACCGACTAGCGGGAGTTGGCACGAGCAGTACTTC. This translates into CASSQPTSGSWHEQYF.

J is TRBJ1-1 and V is TRBV19, with 9 bases matching TRBD1. The junction had 8 bases not matched to a gene; V was cut back by 6 bases and J by 6 bases. Germline CDR1 reads LNHDA; CDR2 reads SQIVND (reference sequence). This CDR3 contains 14 residues. DNA for the CDR3: TGTGCCAGTAGACCCCGGGACAGGGACCCTGAAGCTTTCTTT. This gives the protein CASRPRDRDPEAFF.

The gene calls are TRBV6-4 and TRBJ1-5, with 7 bases lining up with TRBD1. The germline V gene has CDR1 MRHNA and CDR2 SNTAGT. Trimming cost V 3 bases and J 7 bases; bases outside gene matches: 6. The CDR3 spans 14 residues. The CDR3 reads CASSETGDGQPQHF. In DNA, the CDR3 is TGTGCCAGCAGTGAAACAGGGGATGGGCAGCCCCAGCATTTT.

J is TRBJ2-3 and V is TRBV27; a weak D match, TRBD2 (5 bases). V shed 2 bases and J shed 2 bases, with 17 bases lying between them. The CDR3 loop spans 17 amino acids. Germline V CDR1 and CDR2: MNHEY, SMNVEV (reference sequence). The CDR3 coding sequence is TGTGCCAGCAGTTTAACTGAAGCGGCAACCCCCACAGATACGCAGTATTTT. Its translation is CASSLTEAATPTDTQYF.

The CDR3 here is CASSWDGGARSNEKLFF. CDR3 DNA sequence: TGTGCCAGCAGTTGGGATGGAGGGGCCCGTTCGAATGAAAAACTGTTTTTT. This chain connects TRBV28 to TRBJ1-4; D possibly corresponds to TRBD1 (5 bases). The CDR3 totals 17 residues. V shed 4 bases and J shed 5 bases, with 20 bases lying between them. The germline V gene has CDR1 MDHEN and CDR2 SYDVKM.

The rearrangement uses TRBV15 and TRBJ2-7, with TRBD1 matching over 9 bases. The CDR3 covers 15 residues. CDR1 and CDR2 (germline): LNHNV, YYDKDF (reference sequence). V lost 5 bases to trimming and J lost 6 bases; unmatched junction nucleotides: 11. The CDR3 region is CATSRLHRGLAEQYF. The CDR3 DNA is TGTGCCACCAGCCGACTCCACAGGGGGCTTGCCGAGCAGTACTTC.

The gene calls are TRBV28 and TRBJ2-7, with a possible D match to TRBD1 (5 bases). Germline loops: CDR1 MDHEN, CDR2 SYDVKM. This CDR3 has 16 residues. With 5 bases removed from V and 0 bases from J, the gap between germline ends came to 17 bases. In DNA, the CDR3 is TGTGCCAGCAGTCCCCCAAGGGGAAAGAGCTCCTACGAGCAGTACTTC. Residues: CASSPPRGKSSYEQYF.

The V call is TRBV28, the J call TRBJ1-2, with TRBD1 matching 9 bases. The germline gives CDR1 MDHEN, CDR2 SYDVKM. V trimming: 8 bases; J trimming: 7 bases; junction bases outside the gene matches: 20. CDR3 length: 17 residues. CDR3 loop: CASGGTGFRGEDGGYTF. The CDR3 region has the DNA TGTGCCAGCGGAGGGACAGGGTTTAGAGGAGAGGATGGTGGCTACACCTTC.

The chain joins TRBV5-6 to TRBJ2-1, with a weak D call TRBD1 (5 bases). V lost 4 bases and J lost 6, with 17 bases in between. The CDR3 is 15 residues long. The germline V gene encodes CDR1 SGHDT and CDR2 YYEEEE. This CDR3 reads CASSANTGIGNEQFF. The CDR3 nucleotides read TGTGCCAGCAGCGCGAACACAGGAATCGGCAATGAGCAGTTCTTC.

This chain connects TRBV5-1 to TRBJ1-1; TRBD1 agrees at 8 bases. The CDR3 is 13 residues long. From germline, CDR1 is SGHRS and CDR2 YFSETQ. Unmatched junction bases numbered 6, after V lost 3 bases and J lost 8 bases. This CDR3 is CASSWDGQGEAFF. The CDR3 DNA follows: TGCGCCAGCAGCTGGGACGGACAGGGAGAAGCTTTCTTT.

This clone was counted a single time. This sequence joins TRBV11-2 and TRBJ1-2; the match to TRBD1 covers 8 bases. Trimming at V came to 7 bases and at J to 5 bases, leaving 15 bases not matched to a gene. The CDR3 runs to 16 residues. Germline V CDR1 and CDR2: SGHAT, FQNNGV. CDR3 sequence (DNA): TGTGCCAGCACCCTGTCCCTGGACAGGGACCCTTATGGCTACACCTTC. Residues: CASTLSLDRDPYGYTF.

The chain uses TRBV11-1 and TRBJ1-1; D gene uncertain. The germline gives CDR1 SGHAT, CDR2 FQDESV (reference sequence). This CDR3 comprises 15 residues. V shed 3 bases and J shed 1 base, with 12 bases lying between them. In nucleotides, the CDR3 is TGTGCCAGCAGCTTGGGCTGGGTATGGAACACTGAAGCTTTCTTT. It codes for CASSLGWVWNTEAFF.

The genes are TRBV11-3 and TRBJ2-7, with 9 positions matching TRBD2. Germline loops: CDR1 SGHNT, CDR2 YENEEA. The CDR3 length is 15 residues. J lost 3 bases, V lost 5 bases, and 8 bases had no gene match. CDR3 region: CASSPRGSGSYEQYF. The CDR3 bases are TGTGCCAGCAGCCCCCGTGGTAGCGGGAGCTACGAGCAGTACTTC.

The V and J genes are TRBV18 and TRBJ1-2; 8 nucleotides align to TRBD1. The V gene end was trimmed by 4 bases and the J gene end by 2 bases; junction bases not matched to a gene: 12. This CDR3 contains 17 residues. The germline gives CDR1 KGHSH, CDR2 LQKENI. The CDR3 bases are TGTGCCAGCTCACTACCTCCGGTGCAGGGGGCAAACTATGGCTACACCTTC. This encodes CASSLPPVQGANYGYTF.

The CDR3, as DNA: TGTGCCAGCAGTTCAACTGCACCGGGACTAGCGGGAGAGAGGGAGACCCAGTACTTC. Translated: CASSSTAPGLAGERETQYF. The rearrangement joins TRBV28 to TRBJ2-5, with 14 bases identical to TRBD2. CDR1 is MDHEN, CDR2 SYDVKM, per germline. V gave up 4 bases and J gave up 5 bases; unmatched junction bases: 15. CDR3 size: 19 residues. The entire variable domain, with the rest obtained from reference TRBV28 and TRBJ2-5, is as follows: DVKVTQSSRYLVKRTGEKVFLECVQDMDHENMFWYRQDPGLGLRLIYFSYDVKMKEKGDIPEGYSVSREKKERFSLILESASTNQTSMYLCASSSTAPGLAGERETQYFGPGTRLLVL.

The gene calls are TRBV25-1 and TRBJ2-7; 8 bases align to TRBD2. The CDR3 length is 14 residues. Germline-derived CDR1 and CDR2 are MGHDK and SYGVNS. Trimming took 6 bases from V and 11 from J; bases not matched to a gene: 15. CDR3 sequence: CASSSTGTRTGEYF. CDR3 DNA sequence: TGTGCCAGCAGCTCGACCGGGACTAGAACCGGGGAGTACTTC.

In its sample, this clone was seen once. This chain joins TRBV7-8 and TRBJ1-5; D is possibly TRBD1 (5 bases). This CDR3 has 17 residues. Trimming took off 0 bases at V and 4 bases at J, with 16 bases between the two ends. Germline CDR1 and CDR2: SGHVS and FQNEAQ. Here the CDR3 reads CASSLAEGFGQNQPQHF. The CDR3 DNA follows: TGTGCCAGCAGCTTAGCGGAGGGGTTCGGGCAGAATCAGCCCCAGCATTTT.

CDR3 in amino acids: CASSSPGGTELVNTEAFF. The CDR3 DNA sequence: TGTGCCAGCAGCTCCCCGGGGGGTACAGAATTGGTGAACACTGAAGCTTTCTTT. The V call is TRBV7-8, the J call TRBJ1-1; the D gene is possibly TRBD1 (5 bases). CDR1 SGHVS and CDR2 FQNEAQ come from the germline V gene. The CDR3 runs to 18 residues. With 4 bases removed from V and 0 bases from J, the gap between germline ends came to 21 bases.